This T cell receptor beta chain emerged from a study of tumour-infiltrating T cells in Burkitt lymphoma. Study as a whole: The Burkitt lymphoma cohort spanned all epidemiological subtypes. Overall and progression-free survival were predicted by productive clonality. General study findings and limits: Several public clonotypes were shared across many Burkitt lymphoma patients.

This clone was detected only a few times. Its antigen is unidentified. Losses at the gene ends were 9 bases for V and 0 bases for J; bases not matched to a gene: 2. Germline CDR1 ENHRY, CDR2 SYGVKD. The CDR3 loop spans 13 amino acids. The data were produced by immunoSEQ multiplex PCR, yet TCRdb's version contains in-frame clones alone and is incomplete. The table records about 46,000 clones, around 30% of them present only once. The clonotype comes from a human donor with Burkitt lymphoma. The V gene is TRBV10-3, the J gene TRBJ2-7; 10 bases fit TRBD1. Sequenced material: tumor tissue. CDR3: CAIRQGASYEQYF. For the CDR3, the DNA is TGTGCCATACGACAGGGGGCCTCCTACGAGCAGTACTTC.